This TCR beta chain was obtained from a study of metastatic and nonmetastatic thyroid tumors. The study, taken as a whole, reports: Benign nodules were reported to have significantly lower TCR beta diversity than malignant thyroid tumors, in blood and tumor.

CDR1 is SEHNR and CDR2 is FQNEAQ in the germline V gene (reference sequence). Trimming shortened V by 2 bases and J by 3 bases, and 6 bases separated the two germline ends. The CDR3 has 13 residues. Ten or more counts support this clone. Its antigen is not identified. Every patient underwent thyroid surgery untreated. Using MiXCR, TCRdb reanalyzed the PCR reads. The sample shows 90,000 or so clones, 8.6% of them seen only once. The specimen sequenced was blood. The V call is TRBV7-9, the J call TRBJ2-3; D call uncertain. The clonotype comes from a female donor with papillary thyroid cancer or a benign thyroid nodule (not recorded which). Some clones in this sample may be carry-over from other donors' samples. CDR3 residues: CASSLFGTDTQYF. Written as DNA, the CDR3 is TGTGCCAGCAGCTTATTTGGGACAGATACGCAGTATTTT.